This T cell receptor beta chain was documented in a study of cytomegalovirus exposure and HLA in healthy donors. On this clone: Its antigen is unidentified.

V was pared by 0 bases and J by 3 bases, with 10 bases between. Per germline, CDR1 SGDLS and CDR2 YYNGEE. The CDR3 extends over 14 amino acids. Clones were read by immunoSEQ multiplex PCR, and TCRdb kept only the in-frame ones, dropping some. The profile shows approximately 160,000 clones, 86% of them singletons. General observations from the study: High sensitivity and specificity were reportedly achieved when the classifier diagnosed cytomegalovirus status. The finding came from a later analysis; first-cohort TCR clusters tended to co-occur in the roughly 120 validation repertoires. Researchers counted around 150 TCR beta chains as cytomegalovirus-associated.

This clonotype was obtained from a woman between 25 and 40 years old in good health and CMV-seronegative. The sequenced material came from PBMCs. The chain has TRBV9 and TRBJ2-7, with D uncertain. DNA for the CDR3: TGTGCCAGCAGCGTAGCGCTGGGTAGCTACGAGCAGTACTTC. Translated, it gives CASSVALGSYEQYF. Using reference TRBV9 and TRBJ2-7 for the parts outside the CDR3, the full variable domain is DSGVTQTPKHLITATGQRVTLRCSPRSGDLSVYWYQQSLDQGLQFLIQYYNGEERAKGNILERFSAQQFPDLHSELNLSSLELGDSALYFCASSVALGSYEQYFGPGTRLTVT.